A single sample is the source of the 11 T cell receptor beta chains below, sequenced in a study of T-cell memory formation after mild COVID-19. TCRdb redid the calling of the 5' RACE reads with MiXCR, one entry per CDR3 protein. This table has fewer than 450,000 distinct CDR3 sequences, less than 25% appearing once. The source material was PBMCs or a T cell subset sorted from them (not recorded which). The source of these receptors is an adult woman who had mild COVID-19 (a few samples of this study predate the infection). Cell type and time point are not known.

The chain has TRBV6-6 and TRBJ1-1; D call uncertain. V dropped 2 bases and J dropped 3 bases, with 16 bases sitting between them. This CDR3 contains 16 residues. Germline assignment: CDR1 MNHNY and CDR2 SVGAGI (reference sequence). CDR3 DNA: TGTGCCAGCAGTTACCGTCGGCGTAACCCGGACACTGAAGCTTTCTTT. Amino acid sequence: CASSYRRRNPDTEAFF.

This clonotype was found a few times. The chain links TRBV7-2 to TRBJ2-4; 7 positions agree with TRBD2. The CDR3 has 16 residues. Looked up from germline, CDR1 is SGHTA and CDR2 is FQGNSA. With 5 bases clipped from V and 3 bases from J, the junction kept 10 bases outside the gene matches. The CDR3 spells CASSPLGGGDKNIQYF. Written as DNA, the CDR3 is TGTGCCAGCAGCCCCTTGGGGGGGGGTGACAAAAACATTCAGTACTTC.

This clonotype was observed a handful of times. The rearrangement links TRBV11-3 to TRBJ2-1; 7 bases line up with TRBD2. Trimming removed 10 bases from V and 0 bases from J; junction bases left unmatched: 3. This CDR3 has 13 amino acids. From germline, CDR1 is SGHNT and CDR2 YENEEA. CDR3 sequence: CAIGGSSYNEQFF. DNA of the CDR3: TGTGCCATTGGCGGGAGCTCCTACAATGAGCAGTTCTTC.

In this sample, this clonotype turned up many times. The rearrangement joins TRBV27 to TRBJ2-3, with D perhaps matching TRBD2 (5 bases). The germline CDR1 and CDR2 sequences are MNHEY and SMNVEV (reference sequence). V lost 7 bases, J lost 9 bases, and 14 bases lay in between. The CDR3 sequence is 12 residues long. The CDR3 region is CASTSIGGTQYF. As DNA, the CDR3 is TGTGCCAGCACCTCCATCGGCGGGACGCAGTATTTT.

J is TRBJ2-7 and V is TRBV5-1; D remains ambiguous. Germline values: CDR1 SGHRS, CDR2 YFSETQ. The CDR3 consists of 15 residues. V was shortened by 0 bases and J by 3 bases, with 13 bases between the two germline ends. CDR3 in amino acids: CASSLEGPPLYEQYF. The DNA for the CDR3 is TGCGCCAGCAGCTTGGAGGGCCCCCCACTCTACGAGCAGTACTTC.

Only a few counts were recorded for this clonotype. V and J are TRBV20-1 and TRBJ2-3; 10 nucleotides agree with TRBD2. There are 16 residues in the CDR3. J was trimmed by 5 bases and V by 1 base; bases with no gene match: 9. Germline CDR1 reads DFQATT; CDR2 reads SNEGSKA (reference sequence). The chain's CDR3 is CSARAPSGRERDTQYF. CDR3 nucleotide sequence: TGCAGTGCTAGAGCCCCAAGCGGGAGGGAACGAGATACGCAGTATTTT.

V and J are TRBV18 and TRBJ2-7, with 7 bases that match TRBD1. V lost 4 bases and J lost 4; bases outside the gene matches: 4. Germline V CDR1 and CDR2: KGHSH, LQKENI. This CDR3 region has 13 residues. This CDR3 is CASSRGGFYEQYF. DNA for the CDR3: TGTGCCAGCTCACGAGGGGGCTTTTACGAGCAGTACTTC. Supplemented by reference TRBV18 and TRBJ2-7, the full variable domain reads NAGVMQNPRHLVRRRGQEARLRCSPMKGHSHVYWYRQLPEEGLKFMVYLQKENIIDESGMPKERFSAEFPKEGPSILRIQQVVRGDSAAYFCASSRGGFYEQYFGPGTRLTVT.

The V gene is TRBV5-1, the J gene TRBJ2-3, with TRBD2 matching 7 bases. In germline, CDR1 is SGHRS, CDR2 YFSETQ. CDR3 length: 14 residues. V gave up 6 bases and J gave up 2 bases; unmatched junction bases: 6. DNA of the CDR3: TGCGCCAGCATGGGGGGAGGGGTCACAGATACGCAGTATTTT. It translates to CASMGGGVTDTQYF. Supplemented by reference TRBV5-1 and TRBJ2-3, the full variable domain reads KAGVTQTPRYLIKTRGQQVTLSCSPISGHRSVSWYQQTPGQGLQFLFEYFSETQRNKGNFPGRFSGRQFSNSRSEMNVSTLELGDSALYLCASMGGGVTDTQYFGPGTRLTVL.

This clonotype showed up many times. This chain connects TRBV6-6 to TRBJ2-7; a weak D match, TRBD1 (5 bases). Deletions cut 7 bases from V and 0 bases from J, with 13 bases between. The CDR3 spans 14 residues. CDR1 is MNHNY and CDR2 is SVGAGI in the germline V gene (reference sequence). As DNA, the CDR3 is TGTGCCAGCACGGAGACAGACGGCTCCTACGAGCAGTACTTC. Its protein is CASTETDGSYEQYF.

In its sample, this clonotype was seen a few times. The chain is built from TRBV7-9 and TRBJ2-5, with D possibly being TRBD2 (6 bases). Trimming removed 11 bases at V and 0 bases at J, with 19 bases between. The V gene's germline CDR1 is SEHNR and CDR2 FQNEAQ (reference sequence). The CDR3 runs to 15 residues. Written as DNA, the CDR3 is TGTGCCGGAACCGAGGTAGCGGCGAACCAAGAGACCCAGTACTTC. This gives the protein CAGTEVAANQETQYF.

The chain carries TRBV14 and TRBJ2-1, with D uncertain. CDR1 SGHDN and CDR2 FVKESK come from the germline V gene. The CDR3 length is 13 residues. Trimming removed 4 bases at V and 3 bases at J, with 7 bases between. Here the CDR3 reads CASSRTDYNEQFF. The CDR3 DNA follows: TGTGCCAGCAGCCGGACGGACTACAATGAGCAGTTCTTC.